Sequencing of this T cell receptor beta chain was carried out in a study of blood T cells in healthy people across ages. General study findings and limits: While age rose, TCR beta diversity per million T cells dropped in a roughly linear way.

Primers used in a second PCR of roughly 6 to 12 cycles were a sample-barcoded 5' primer and a J-beta primer mix. From each sample, at least 3 million paired-end reads containing CDR3 were obtained. Each CDR3 protein gets one entry after TCRdb re-called the 5' RACE reads with MiXCR. Of 590,000 or so distinct CDR3 sequences listed, 25% to 35% are singletons. This clonotype was found many times. Its antigen remains unknown. The CDR3 contains 13 residues. Between the trimmed V and J ends, which lost 5 bases and 4 bases, there was a span of 11 bases. The germline V gene has CDR1 SEHNR and CDR2 FQNEAQ (reference sequence).

The sequence was collected from a woman over 75 in good health. The sequenced material came from blood. V is TRBV7-9 and J is TRBJ2-5; D uncertain. The CDR3 nucleotides are TGTGCCAGCAGCACAAAGGGTGGAGAGACCCAGTACTTC. This sequence encodes CASSTKGGETQYF. Drawing the rest from reference TRBV7-9 and TRBJ2-5, the complete variable domain is DTGVSQNPRHKITKRGQNVTFRCDPISEHNRLYWYRQTLGQGPEFLTYFQNEAQLEKSRLLSDRFSAERPKGSFSTLEIQRTEQGDSAMYLCASSTKGGETQYFGPGTRLLVL.